Presented here are 18 T cell receptor beta chains from one specimen sequenced in a study of tumor-infiltrating lymphocytes in localized non-small cell lung cancer. Profiled with immunoSEQ multiplex PCR; TCRdb holds only in-frame clones, not every one. The table records 20,000 to 30,000 clones, approximately 70% of them present only once. Sequencing was performed on lung tumor tissue. Receptors originate from a human donor with non-small cell lung cancer.

In this sample, this clone turned up a few times. The J gene is TRBJ2-5, the V gene TRBV5-1; a weak D match, TRBD2 (6 bases). Per germline, CDR1 SGHRS and CDR2 YFSETQ. Trimming shortened V by 5 bases and J by 4 bases, and 12 bases separated the two germline ends. There are 13 residues in the CDR3. The CDR3 sequence is CASRTWGVETQYF. The DNA for the CDR3 is TGCGCCAGCAGAACGTGGGGGGTAGAGACCCAGTACTTC.

This clone was picked up one time. V is TRBV27 and J is TRBJ2-7; D might be TRBD1 or TRBD2, each matching 5 bases. Looked up from germline, CDR1 is MNHEY and CDR2 is SMNVEV (reference sequence). The germline V and J ends were trimmed by 5 bases and 2 bases, with 16 bases remaining between them. This CDR3 is 15 amino acids long. The CDR3 bases are TGTGCCAGCAGTGCATCCGGGACGGCAACCTACGAGCAGTACTTC. Its translation: CASSASGTATYEQYF.

The rearrangement joins TRBV5-1 to TRBJ1-2; TRBD1 matches 12 bases. CDR1 and CDR2 from the germline V gene are SGHRS and YFSETQ. V dropped 6 bases and J dropped 1; count of bases not matched to a gene: 13. This CDR3 has 18 amino acids. The CDR3 DNA reads TGCGCCAGCATCACTGGCGACGGGACAGGGGGCCTTAACTATGGCTACACCTTC. Its translation: CASITGDGTGGLNYGYTF.

J is TRBJ2-5 and V is TRBV5-1, with D unresolved. This CDR3 is 12 amino acids long. Looked up from germline, CDR1 is SGHRS and CDR2 is YFSETQ. Trimming stripped 4 bases from V and 1 base from J, with 5 bases between. The CDR3 loop is CASSVSQETQYF. The DNA for the CDR3 is TGCGCCAGCAGCGTATCCCAAGAGACCCAGTACTTC.

This clone came up once. This chain uses TRBV5-1 with TRBJ2-7; D is unclear. The CDR3 is 13 amino acids. Trimming left V 2 bases short and J 1 base short, with 7 bases between. CDR1 and CDR2 from the germline V gene are SGHRS and YFSETQ. CDR3 DNA sequence: TGCGCCAGCAGCTTCCTCGAATCCTACGAGCAGTACTTC. Translating gives CASSFLESYEQYF.

By frequency in the sample, this clone is medium-sized. This chain uses TRBV5-6 with TRBJ2-5; D is possibly TRBD2 (5 bases). The CDR3 covers 12 residues. Germline V lookup: CDR1 SGHDT, CDR2 YYEEEE. V shed 6 bases and J shed 7 bases, with 13 bases lying between them. CDR3 in DNA: TGTGCCAGCACCCGCATCGAGGGGACCCAGTACTTC. Protein sequence: CASTRIEGTQYF.

The V gene is TRBV5-6, the J gene TRBJ2-1, with D perhaps TRBD2 (7 bases). V lost 4 bases to trimming and J lost 3 bases, with 17 bases between them. The CDR3 length is 16 residues. Germline V gene lookup returns CDR1 SGHDT and CDR2 YYEEEE. The chain's CDR3 is CASSGLARGGYNEQFF. As DNA, the CDR3 is TGTGCCAGCAGCGGCCTAGCTAGGGGGGGCTACAATGAGCAGTTCTTC.

This clone is termed medium-sized (0.01 to 0.1%). Distinct nucleotide sequences in the sample also encode this CDR3. J is TRBJ2-7 and V is TRBV27; TRBD1 might be the D (6 bases). The germline V gene has CDR1 MNHEY and CDR2 SMNVEV (reference sequence). This CDR3 has 14 amino acids. V lost 3 bases, J lost 1 base, and 10 bases lay in between. This chain's CDR3 is CASSLAGDSYEQYF. The CDR3 region has the DNA TGTGCCAGCAGTTTGGCAGGGGATTCCTACGAGCAGTACTTC.

The chain employs TRBV7-3 and TRBJ2-3; TRBD1 aligns across 8 bases. The V gene's germline CDR1 is SGHTA and CDR2 FQGTGA. The CDR3 sequence is 15 residues long. Losses at the gene ends were 5 bases for V and 3 bases for J; bases not matched to a gene: 7. CDR3 region: CASSTGQGRTDTQYF. For the CDR3, the DNA is TGTGCCAGCAGCACCGGACAGGGAAGAACAGATACGCAGTATTTT.

This chain uses TRBV4-2 with TRBJ2-1, with D perhaps assigned TRBD1 or TRBD2 (5 bases each). The CDR3 spans 15 residues. Trimming removed 0 bases at V and 8 bases at J, with 14 bases between. CDR1 and CDR2 (germline): LGHNA, YNFKEQ. CDR3: CASSQDIEGHDEQFF. In DNA, the CDR3 is TGTGCCAGCAGCCAAGATATCGAGGGGCACGATGAGCAGTTCTTC.

The chain carries TRBV15 and TRBJ2-7; D assignment may be TRBD1 or TRBD2 (5 bases each). The CDR3 has 16 amino acids. Germline CDR1 LNHNV, CDR2 YYDKDF (reference sequence). Trimming shortened V by 1 base and J by 1 base, and 14 bases separated the two germline ends. DNA of the CDR3: TGTGCCACCAGCAGAGGTGTAGGGACCCAATCCTACGAGCAGTACTTC. This translates into CATSRGVGTQSYEQYF. The full variable domain, rest sourced from reference TRBV15 and TRBJ2-7, is DAMVIQNPRYQVTQFGKPVTLSCSQTLNHNVMYWYQQKSSQAPKLLFHYYDKDFNNEADTPDNFQSRRPNTSFCFLDIRSPGLGDTAMYLCATSRGVGTQSYEQYFGPGTRLTVT.

The rearrangement links TRBV29-1 to TRBJ1-3, with D maybe TRBD1 (5 bases). V was shortened by 6 bases and J by 0 bases, with 15 bases between the two germline ends. The CDR3 length is 15 residues. The germline gives CDR1 SQVTM, CDR2 ANQGSEA. The CDR3 sequence: CSVLGTDLSGNTIYF. DNA for the CDR3: TGCAGCGTCCTCGGGACGGACCTCTCTGGAAACACCATATATTTT.

This clone has a single count. The chain links TRBV19 to TRBJ2-1; D gene uncertain. V was pared by 1 base and J by 7 bases, with 8 bases between. Germline V gene sequence: CDR1 LNHDA, CDR2 SQIVND (reference sequence). This CDR3 has 13 amino acids. The CDR3 spells CASSIGVGNEQFF. The CDR3 coding sequence is TGTGCCAGTAGTATAGGGGTGGGGAATGAGCAGTTCTTC.

This rearrangement joins TRBV4-2 to TRBJ2-7, with TRBD1 identical over 7 bases. V was clipped by 2 bases and J by 5 bases; unmatched bases: 3. There are 13 residues in the CDR3. Looked up from germline, CDR1 is LGHNA and CDR2 is YNFKEQ. CDR3: CASSQKGANEQYF. CDR3 coding DNA: TGTGCCAGCAGCCAAAAGGGGGCGAACGAGCAGTACTTC.

The chain uses TRBV11-2 and TRBJ2-7; no reliable D call. The CDR3 is made up of 15 amino acids. Germline-derived CDR1 and CDR2 are SGHAT and FQNNGV. With 7 bases removed from V and 0 bases from J, the gap between germline ends came to 16 bases. CDR3 sequence reads: CASTPGRTSSYEQYF. In DNA, the CDR3 is TGTGCCAGCACCCCCGGCCGAACCAGCTCCTACGAGCAGTACTTC. The full variable domain, its missing parts supplied by reference TRBV11-2 and TRBJ2-7, is EAGVAQSPRYKIIEKRQSVAFWCNPISGHATLYWYQQILGQGPKLLIQFQNNGVVDDSQLPKDRFSAERLKGVDSTLKIQPAKLEDSAVYLCASTPGRTSSYEQYFGPGTRLTVT.

This clone was detected once. V gene TRBV7-9 combines with J gene TRBJ2-1; TRBD2 is a possible D gene (6 bases). Germline V gives CDR1 SEHNR, CDR2 FQNEAQ (reference sequence). Trimming took off 5 bases at V and 9 bases at J, with 14 bases between the two ends. The CDR3 runs to 13 residues. As DNA, the CDR3 is TGTGCCAGCAGCGTTAGACTAGTTCCTGAGCAGTTCTTC. It translates to CASSVRLVPEQFF.

The rearrangement links TRBV4-3 to TRBJ2-7; D uncertain. Germline V gives CDR1 LGHNA, CDR2 YSLEER. This CDR3 is built from 13 residues. V lost 1 base and J lost 3, with 7 bases in between. CDR3 loop: CASSQVVGYEQYF. In DNA form, the CDR3 reads TGCGCCAGCAGCCAAGTCGTGGGCTACGAGCAGTACTTC.

This clone was seen only a few times. Relative to the germline gene, one junction end is altered; a read error may explain this. V usage is TRBV20-1 and J usage is TRBJ1-1, with 10 nucleotides matching TRBD1. The length of the CDR3 is 11 residues. The V gene's germline CDR1 is DFQATT and CDR2 SNEGSKA (reference sequence). This CDR3 reads CSARGTGDPLF. CDR3 DNA sequence: TGCAGTGCTAGGGGGACAGGGGATCCCCTATTT.